This TCR beta chain was documented in a study of cytomegalovirus exposure and HLA in healthy donors. The PCR contained 60 Vbeta and 13 Jbeta primers. Generated by immunoSEQ multiplex PCR, the TCRdb table keeps only in-frame clones and is missing some. The profile shows about 38,000 clones, roughly 90% of them singletons. Study-wide results and caveats: What TCR beta sequences reportedly achieved was accurate prediction of HLA-A and HLA-B alleles in most subjects.

CDR3 size: 14 residues. CDR1 and CDR2 from the germline V gene are SEHNR and FQNEAQ (reference sequence). Between the trimmed V and J ends, which lost 3 bases and 4 bases, there was a span of 12 bases. Comments on this clone: The target antigen is unknown.

The rearrangement uses TRBV7-9 and TRBJ2-5, with D perhaps TRBD2 (6 bases). The material sequenced was PBMCs. This TCR derives from a woman aged 40 to 50 in good health and CMV-seropositive. As DNA, the CDR3 is TGTGCCAGCAGCTTGAATAGCGGACGAGAGACCCAGTACTTC. Translated, it gives CASSLNSGRETQYF.